This TCR beta chain was retrieved from a study of blood T cells in healthy people across ages (dated by TCRdb to 2013 to 2016). With regard to the full study: Template switching captured roughly one uniquely barcoded TCR beta cDNA molecule per two T cells in model experiments. The study analyzed two additional independent replicas of 1 million unique cDNA reads from the same blood draw for two donors, one aged 18 to 29 and one aged 80 or older. To avoid experimental bias, donors of different ages were spread randomly across the sequencing lanes. The donors were split into four age groups: young (average 16 years), middle-aged (roughly 39), aged (approximately 60) and long-lived (approximately 80). Using deep sequencing normalized with unique cDNA molecular identifiers, the study measured how TCR beta repertoire diversity changes with age.

The roughly 39 donors, aged 6 to 90 years, were systemically healthy Caucasian individuals from Russia. Approximately 11 milliliters of peripheral blood were drawn from each donor into EDTA-treated Vacutainer tubes. PBMCs were isolated by Ficoll-Paque density-gradient centrifugation, with at least 6 million obtained per sample. Total RNA, at least 5 micrograms per sample, was extracted from PBMCs with Trizol reagent. For every donor, flow cytometry on a PBMC aliquot measured the percentage of naive CD45RAhigh/CD27high T cells. The investigation overall reported the following: Total diversity estimates from one million sequenced T cells were considered lower bounds and underestimates. The percentage of naive T cells measured by flow cytometry correlated strongly with observed TCR beta diversity. Compared with the aged group, the long-lived group had more naive CD4+ T cells, fewer expanded clones and increased TCR diversity, suggesting age selection. Observed TCR beta diversity per million T cells fell roughly linearly with age, and a significant reduction was already apparent by age roughly 40. Because profiling used bulk unsorted PBMCs, naive and antigen-experienced compartments could not be compared conclusively. Because the CMV infection status of the donors was unknown, age-related changes in expanded clonotypes may potentially have been confounded.

This clonotype turned up a few times. This receptor's antigen is unknown. Base quality data are lacking; no much larger clone is found one base away. Receptors were amplified or captured by 5' RACE. The instrument given in TCRdb is Illumina HiSeq 2500. A second PCR of roughly 7 to 12 cycles was run with a J-beta primer mix and a sample-barcoded 5' primer. A unique molecular identifier was introduced onto each TCR beta cDNA molecule by a template-switch 5' adaptor carrying 12 random nucleotides. Each sample yielded at least 2.5 million CDR3-containing paired-end reads. All of the RNA was converted into first-strand cDNA using the Mint cDNA synthesis kit, with a TRBC-specific oligonucleotide serving as the primer. All cDNA was treated with uracil-DNA glycosylase and then went through a first 18-cycle PCR with the universal primers M1SS and BC2_uni_R. Processing in the source paper ran as follows. Each sample was normalized by randomly selecting 1 million high-quality reads, each carrying a distinct molecular identifier. Instead of being binned into consensus sequences, reads that shared molecular identifiers were thrown out. CDR3 identification, clonotype clustering and error correction used MiTCR with a Q25 quality threshold and the strictest error-elimination algorithm. Lower-bound total TCR beta diversity was estimated with a nonparametric unseen species model using Euler transformation. TCRdb reprocessed the public reads (quality trimming at Q25 with fastp, clone calling with MiXCR) and kept in-frame beta chains. When rows share a CDR3 protein, they turn into one entry using the most common DNA and genes. The V and J calls were determined by TCRdb, not by the authors. The sample table holds about 1.1 million distinct CDR3 sequences, of which 30% to 40% were seen once. The ten largest clonotypes hold around 13% of the sample.

The CDR3, cysteine through phenylalanine, is 12 amino acids long. The entry retains the CDR3 DNA only, 36 bases that are in frame from base 1. The junction shows trimming of 7 bases on V and 0 bases on J, plus 10 bases between the germline ends. CDR1 is given as SQVTM and CDR2 as ANQGSEA, both from the germline V gene. Sequencing was done on a sample of blood. The receptor was derived from a young man in good health. The chain was built from TRBV29-1 and TRBJ2-7, with the D segment identity uncertain. Read as DNA, the sequence is TGCAGCGGGAACACGAGCTCCTACGAGCAGTACTTC. Its product reads: CSGNTSSYEQYF.